This TCR beta chain was retrieved from a study of blood T cell repertoires in COVID-19. Study-level information: PBMCs, B-cell-depleted T cells, or T cells provided the cDNA or gDNA that made up the material.

Data came from immunoSEQ multiplex PCR; TCRdb stores just in-frame clones and leaves some out. The table has about 300,000 clones, over 85% seen once. From germline, CDR1 is LGHNA and CDR2 YNFKEQ. This CDR3 is built from 18 residues. V gave up 0 bases and J gave up 3 bases, with 17 bases separating them. The chain carries TRBV4-2 and TRBJ2-2, with a possible D match to TRBD2 (5 bases). The source is a woman between 25 and 40 years old with COVID-19, enrolled during active disease. Sequencing input: peripheral blood. DNA of the CDR3: TGTGCCAGCAGCCAAGAGTTCCCAGCGGAAGTATACACCGGGGAGCTGTTTTTT. Protein product: CASSQEFPAEVYTGELFF.